This is a list of T cell receptor beta chains from one sample in a study of T cells and Merkel cell carcinoma outcomes. TCRdb's copy holds only in-frame clones and misses some; the assay was immunoSEQ multiplex PCR. Among 4,500 to 5,500 clones listed, approximately 81% were seen once. The specimen was tumor tissue from Merkel cell carcinoma. These TCRs come from a human donor with Merkel cell carcinoma. Each CDR3 is given with its conserved first and last residue. D genes are given only for firm matches. A clone size is listed for some rows: how often the clone was seen (once, few, many), or a class if it is expanded.

clone_size | j_call | d_call | cdr3_length | v_call | cdr3_nt | cdr3_aa
- | TRBJ1-5 | - | 15 | TRBV27 | TGTGCCAGCAGTTTATTAGCCACAGGGTATCAGCCCCAGCATTTT | CASSLLATGYQPQHF
- | TRBJ1-5 | - | 14 | TRBV6-1 | TGTGCCAGCAGTGGACCTTGGGGGAATCAGCCCCAGCATTTT | CASSGPWGNQPQHF
- | TRBJ2-2 | - | 16 | TRBV9 | TGTGCCAGCAGCGCTATCCGGGACTCATACTCCGGGGAGCTGTTTTTT | CASSAIRDSYSGELFF
- | TRBJ2-2 | - | 11 | TRBV29-1 | TGCAGCGTGAAGAACACCGGGGAGCTGTTTTTT | CSVKNTGELFF
- | TRBJ2-7 | - | 13 | TRBV7-9 | TGTGCCAGCAGCCGAGGCTGGGGGTACGAGCAGTACTTC | CASSRGWGYEQYF
- | TRBJ2-5 | - | 15 | TRBV9 | TGTGCCAGCAGCGCCGGTGGGCAGGCGGGAGAGACCCAGTACTTC | CASSAGGQAGETQYF
- | TRBJ2-3 | TRBD2 | 14 | TRBV6-6 | TGTGCCAGCAGTAGACTAGCGAGCACAGATACGCAGTATTTT | CASSRLASTDTQYF
- | TRBJ1-2 | - | 13 | TRBV7-9 | TGTGCCAGCAGCTTGGACGGGAACTATGGCTACACCTTC | CASSLDGNYGYTF
- | TRBJ1-6 | TRBD1 | 17 | TRBV19 | TGTGCCAGTAGTATCCCCGGGACAGGGGGCATCAATTCACCCCTCCACTTT | CASSIPGTGGINSPLHF
- | TRBJ2-7 | TRBD1 | 12 | TRBV27 | TGTGCCAGCAGGACAGGGGGCGCTGAGCAGTACTTC | CASRTGGAEQYF
- | TRBJ2-2 | - | 15 | TRBV27 | TGTGCCAGCAGTTTTGTGGGAGTGCCCGCCGGGGAGCTGTTTTTT | CASSFVGVPAGELFF
- | TRBJ1-3 | - | 15 | TRBV4-3 | TGCGCCAGCAGCCCGGACCGTCATTCTGGAAACACCATATATTTT | CASSPDRHSGNTIYF
- | TRBJ2-7 | - | 17 | TRBV7-5 | TGTGCCAGAATACGCAGGCGTGTGAGGGACAGATTCTACGAGCAGTACTTC | CARIRRRVRDRFYEQYF
- | TRBJ1-1 | TRBD1 | 16 | TRBV19 | TGTGCCAGTAGTATGGGACAGGACCCCATGAACACTGAAGCTTTCTTT | CASSMGQDPMNTEAFF
once | TRBJ1-5 | - | 13 | TRBV29-1 | TGCAGCGTAAGGGACAACTGGAATCAGCCCCAGCATTTT | CSVRDNWNQPQHF
- | TRBJ1-4 | - | 16 | TRBV7-9 | TGTGCCAGCAGCTTAGGGTCGAACAGTCCCAATGAAAAACTGTTTTTT | CASSLGSNSPNEKLFF
- | TRBJ2-7 | TRBD1 | 14 | TRBV2 | TGTGCCAGCATGGGCGGGACAGGGACCTACAAGCAGTACTTC | CASMGGTGTYKQYF
- | TRBJ2-4 | - | 14 | TRBV5-1 | TGCGCCAGCAGCTTGGGGCTAGCGAAAAACATTCAGTACTTC | CASSLGLAKNIQYF
few | TRBJ1-1 | - | 14 | TRBV7-2 | TGTGCCAGCAGCAAATCTGGGGGCTGGACTGAAGCTTTCTTT | CASSKSGGWTEAFF
- | TRBJ2-7 | - | 13 | TRBV7-8 | TGTGCCAGCAGCCGTCGGGGGTCCTACGAGCAGTACTTC | CASSRRGSYEQYF
- | TRBJ1-5 | - | 14 | TRBV18 | TGTGCCAGCTCCCGACCGGGCTCAAATCAGCCCCAGCATTTT | CASSRPGSNQPQHF
- | TRBJ2-1 | - | 14 | TRBV5-1 | TGCGCCAGCAGCTTGATGAGGGATACGAATGAGCAGTTCTTC | CASSLMRDTNEQFF
- | TRBJ1-4 | - | 14 | TRBV19 | TGTGCCAGTAGTCCCGACAGGACCAATGAAAAACTGTTTTTT | CASSPDRTNEKLFF
- | TRBJ2-7 | - | 15 | TRBV6-5 | TGTGCCAGCAGTTACCTAGGCACGTCTCAGGGGGAGCAGTACTTC | CASSYLGTSQGEQYF
few | TRBJ2-2 | - | 13 | TRBV7-8 | TGTGCCAGCAGCCTTACAGTCTTGGCGGAGCTGTTTTTT | CASSLTVLAELFF
- | TRBJ2-3 | - | 19 | TRBV7-9 | TGTGCCAGCAGCAGATATCGCCCGGGGGGACAGAGTAGCACAGATACGCAGTATTTT | CASSRYRPGGQSSTDTQYF
- | TRBJ2-1 | TRBD2 | 15 | TRBV5-1 | TGCGCCAGCAGCGCCACTAGCGGGAGTCAGGATGAGCAGTTCTTC | CASSATSGSQDEQFF
large | TRBJ2-5 | TRBD2 | 13 | TRBV9 | TGTGCCAGCAGCGCGACTAGCGGGGAGACCCAGTACTTC | CASSATSGETQYF
- | TRBJ2-7 | - | 13 | TRBV10-3 | TGTGCCATCAGCCCCAGGGTCCAATACGAGCAGTACTTC | CAISPRVQYEQYF
few | TRBJ2-2 | TRBD1 | 15 | TRBV29-1 | TGCAGCGTTGACCCGACAGGGCTGGGAGCCGGGGAGCTGTTTTTT | CSVDPTGLGAGELFF
once | TRBJ2-7 | TRBD1 | 14 | TRBV29-1 | TGCAGCGTTGAAAGACAGGGGGAGGGCTACGAGCAGTACTTC | CSVERQGEGYEQYF
- | TRBJ2-3 | - | 16 | TRBV19 | TGTGCCAGTAGTAAGCCTCCGGGTCGGGGAGCAGATACGCAGTATTTT | CASSKPPGRGADTQYF
- | TRBJ2-3 | TRBD2 | 15 | TRBV7-7 | TGTGCTAGCAGCCCCGGGGGGTCTAGCACAGATACGCAGTATTTT | CASSPGGSSTDTQYF
- | TRBJ1-5 | - | 15 | TRBV19 | TGTGCCAGTAGTATAGATTGGAGGAGCAATCAGCCCCAGCATTTT | CASSIDWRSNQPQHF
once | TRBJ2-3 | TRBD2 | 18 | TRBV7-6 | TGTGCCAGCAGCGAGGGAGGTAGCGGGGGGCGGAGCACAGATACGCAGTATTTT | CASSEGGSGGRSTDTQYF